This T cell receptor beta chain was retrieved from a study of blood T cells in healthy people across ages. Study-level points and caveats: There were more naive CD4+ cells and higher diversity in long-lived donors than in aged donors.

Through a sample-barcoded 5' primer and a J-beta primer mix, a second PCR was run for roughly 6 to 12 cycles. TCRdb ran MiXCR on the 5' RACE reads and lists one entry per CDR3 protein. Among more than 550,000 distinct CDR3 sequences listed, about a fifth were seen once. Turning to this clonotype: Its target is not known.

The sequence came from a man aged 65 to 85 in good health. The sequencing sample was made of blood.

The CDR3 region is CSAHSTGWGEKLFF. DNA for the CDR3: TGCAGTGCCCATTCGACAGGGTGGGGTGAAAAACTGTTTTTT. J is TRBJ1-4 and V is TRBV20-1; 7 nucleotides match TRBD1. The CDR3 runs to 14 residues. Per germline, CDR1 DFQATT and CDR2 SNEGSKA (reference sequence). V shed 6 bases and J 7 bases; nucleotides not matched to a gene: 11.